A selection of T cell receptor beta chains follows, all from one sample in a study of molecular identifiers for immune sequencing clone quantification. TCRdb reprocessed the PCR reads with MiXCR, giving one entry per CDR3 protein. The data show some 650,000 distinct CDR3 sequences, 20% seen once. Source material: naive CD8+ T cells from blood, with Jurkat cell RNA spiked in. These receptors were obtained from a human donor in good health. Some libraries in this study had Jurkat cell RNA spiked in. Each CDR3 is given with its conserved first and last residue. The D gene is left open where the match is weak. The size of a clone is reported for some rows only, either as once, few or many, or as a class for expanded clones.

j_call d_call clone_size v_call cdr3_nt cdr3_aa
TRBJ1-1 . few TRBV20-1 TGCAGTGCTAGATCAGACAGCACGAACACTGAAGCTTTCTTT CSARSDSTNTEAFF
TRBJ1-1 TRBD1 many TRBV7-9 TGTGCCAGCAGCTCCCCTAGCCCCAAGGGACAGATAAACACTGAAGCTTTCTTT CASSSPSPKGQINTEAFF
TRBJ1-1 TRBD1 many TRBV5-8 TGTGCCAGCAGCTTGGCCAGAACAGGGGGCCCTGAAGCTTTCTTT CASSLARTGGPEAFF
TRBJ2-5 . many TRBV6-5 TGTGCCAGCAGCCCCCTCACTAAAGGGGCCCAGTACTTC CASSPLTKGAQYF
TRBJ2-7 . few TRBV13 TGTGCCAGCAGCTTAGGAGTAGGCTTCTACGAGCAGTACTTC CASSLGVGFYEQYF
TRBJ2-2 . . TRBV7-3 TGTGCCAGCAGCTTATTTGTAACAGGGAACACCGGGGAGCTGTTTTTT CASSLFVTGNTGELFF
TRBJ2-7 TRBD1 many TRBV6-6 TGTGCCAGCAGTTACCGGGACAGGAACTACGAGCAGTACTTC CASSYRDRNYEQYF
TRBJ1-1 . . TRBV10-3 TGTGCCATCAGTGAGTCACCAGCATCAGAAGGAATGAACACTGAAGCTTTCTTT CAISESPASEGMNTEAFF
TRBJ2-7 . many TRBV4-2 TGTGCCAGCAGCCAAGATCCAGGGCGACAAATGTACGAGCAGTACTTC CASSQDPGRQMYEQYF
TRBJ2-5 . many TRBV5-6 TGTGCCAGCAGCCATGTCCTGGAGACCCAGTACTTC CASSHVLETQYF
TRBJ2-3 . many TRBV20-1 TGCAGTGCAACCATTCCAGGGGGAGGGAGCACAGATACGCAGTATTTT CSATIPGGGSTDTQYF
TRBJ2-3 TRBD2 few TRBV9 TGTGCCAGCAGCCCCCGCCCCACTAGCGGAGTGGCAGATACGCAGTATTTT CASSPRPTSGVADTQYF
TRBJ1-1 TRBD1 many TRBV9 TGTGCCAGCAGCGTCGGGACAGGGGATTCGGAAGCTTTCTTT CASSVGTGDSEAFF
TRBJ2-7 TRBD1 many TRBV7-9 TGTGCCAGCACCTCCCGGGACAGGGTTAACGAGCAGTACTTC CASTSRDRVNEQYF
TRBJ2-7 . many TRBV10-3 TGTGCCATCAGTGATGACCGGTCCTACGAGCAGTACTTC CAISDDRSYEQYF
TRBJ2-5 . . TRBV12-3/TRBV12-4 TGTGCCAGCAGTTTTCTGCGGGACCAAGAGACCCAGTACTTC CASSFLRDQETQYF
TRBJ2-5 . many TRBV20-1 TGCAGTGCTAGAGCCACAGGGAGGGCCTTGGTACCAGAGACCCAGTACTTC CSARATGRALVPETQYF
TRBJ1-1 . few TRBV30 TGTGCCTGGACTATGGGGGACACTGAAGCTTTCTTT CAWTMGDTEAFF
TRBJ1-1 . many TRBV6-6 TGTGCCAGCAGTTACCAGTCGGGAGCTTTGGAAGCTTTCTTT CASSYQSGALEAFF
TRBJ2-3 . many TRBV5-6 TGTGCCAGCAGCGGAACACTAGAAGATACGCAGTATTTT CASSGTLEDTQYF
TRBJ1-5 . . TRBV24-1 TGTGCCACCAGTGCCCAGAATAGCAATCAGCCCCAGCATTTT CATSAQNSNQPQHF
TRBJ2-7 . . TRBV7-6 TGTGCCGGCAGCTCCCGAAGTGGGGGGGCGGGGGAGCAGTACTTC CAGSSRSGGAGEQYF